This T cell receptor beta chain was recorded in a study of blood T cell repertoires in COVID-19. Clones were sequenced by immunoSEQ multiplex PCR, and TCRdb holds only the in-frame ones, with some missing. The table has about 190,000 clones, around four fifths seen once; the top ten hold approximately 5%. Trimming took off 4 bases at V and 3 bases at J, with 7 bases between the two ends. CDR3 length: 13 amino acids. Sequences were obtained from peripheral blood. V and J are TRBV12-3 or TRBV12-4 and TRBJ1-3, with D possibly matching TRBD1 (5 bases). The receptor was isolated from a woman between 70 and 85 years old with active or convalescent COVID-19. CDR3 coding DNA: TGTGCCAGCAGTTGGGGCCTTGGAAACACCATATATTTT. Its translation is CASSWGLGNTIYF.